The clone carrying this T cell receptor beta chain has more than one count but fewer than ten. The antigen remains unidentified. These data belong to a study of T-cell memory formation after mild COVID-19. Whole-study results and caveats: Some clones that responded were present in memory (sampled pre-infection), which suggests cross-reactive memory joined. Shrinking CD4+ clones were chiefly CM and EM; CD8+ ones were chiefly EMRA.

TCRdb recomputed calls from the 5' RACE reads with MiXCR, one row per CDR3 protein. The table includes roughly 300,000 distinct CDR3 sequences, approximately 8% detected once. The germline V and J ends were trimmed by 3 bases and 5 bases, with 17 bases remaining between them. CDR1 is SGHRS and CDR2 is YFSETQ in the germline V gene. The length of the CDR3 is 15 residues. The rearrangement uses TRBV5-1 and TRBJ1-1; D perhaps matches TRBD1 (5 bases). The receptor comes from a man aged 18 to 29 who had mild COVID-19 (a few samples of this study predate the infection). Cell type and time point are not known. The sequenced material came from PBMCs or a T cell subset sorted from them (not recorded which). The CDR3 loop reads CASSSTVTEKTEAFF. CDR3 in DNA: TGCGCCAGCAGCTCGACAGTTACTGAGAAGACTGAAGCTTTCTTT.